The 7 T cell receptor beta chains presented below share a single source sample, sequenced in a study of blood T cell repertoires in COVID-19. Libraries were prepared by immunoSEQ multiplex PCR; TCRdb keeps only in-frame clonotypes and omits some of them. The table has a few hundred thousand clones, 85% to 90% seen once. The specimen sequenced was PBMCs or T cells enriched from blood (not recorded which). The receptors derive from a woman aged 18-29 years who had recovered from COVID-19.

V and J are TRBV10-3 and TRBJ1-1, with a tentative D call TRBD1 (5 bases). V was pared by 0 bases and J by 11 bases, with 10 bases between. The CDR3 is 12 residues long. CDR1 is ENHRY, CDR2 SYGVKD, per germline. In nucleotides, the CDR3 is TGTGCCATCAGTGAGTCTGACAGAATCGCTTTCTTT. Translated, it gives CAISESDRIAFF.

This clone was seen a single time. V and J are TRBV27 and TRBJ1-4; the match to TRBD1 covers 7 bases. CDR3 size: 14 residues. J gave up 5 bases and V 6 bases, and 6 bases lay outside the gene matches. Germline V gives CDR1 MNHEY, CDR2 SMNVEV (reference sequence). The CDR3 DNA reads as TGTGCCAGCAGACTGACAGGGACGAATGAAAAACTGTTTTTT. Translated: CASRLTGTNEKLFF. The whole variable domain, filled in from reference TRBV27 and TRBJ1-4, reads EAQVTQNPRYLITVTGKKLTVTCSQNMNHEYMSWYRQDPGLGLRQIYYSMNVEVTDKGDVPEGYKVSRKEKRNFPLILESPSPNQTSLYFCASRLTGTNEKLFFGSGTQLSVL.

This clone was found once. The rearrangement joins TRBV29-1 to TRBJ2-1; perhaps TRBD1 as D (5 bases). This CDR3 is 12 amino acids long. V shed 7 bases and J shed 0 bases, with 7 bases lying between them. CDR1 and CDR2 (germline): SQVTM, ANQGSEA. Written as DNA, the CDR3 is TGCAGCGCGGACAACTCCTACAATGAGCAGTTCTTC. Its translation is CSADNSYNEQFF.

V is TRBV28 and J is TRBJ1-5; 9 bases fit TRBD1. V trimming: 6 bases; J trimming: 9 bases; junction bases outside the gene matches: 9. This CDR3 contains 14 residues. In germline, CDR1 is MDHEN, CDR2 SYDVKM. CDR3 protein: CASRRDRGVWPQHF. For the CDR3, the DNA is TGTGCCAGCAGACGTGACAGGGGGGTCTGGCCCCAGCATTTT.

Remarks on this clone: A junction boundary mismatches the germline segment, possibly from a read error. This chain uses TRBV7-2 with TRBJ1-2; D is unresolved. Looked up from germline, CDR1 is SGHTA and CDR2 is FQGNSA. This CDR3 comprises 14 residues. CDR3 sequence: CASSQKGGPHSYKF. CDR3 in DNA: TGTGCCAGCAGCCAAAAGGGAGGGCCACATTCTTACAAATTC.

The V and J genes are TRBV30 and TRBJ2-4; unclear D gene. The CDR3 consists of 15 residues. Trimming removed 0 bases from V and 0 bases from J, with 9 bases in between. The germline CDR1 and CDR2 sequences are GTSNPN and SVGIG (reference sequence). CDR3 loop: CAWSVREKAKNIQYF. CDR3 bases: TGTGCCTGGAGTGTACGAGAGAAAGCCAAAAACATTCAGTACTTC.

This sequence joins TRBV3-1 (or the pseudogene TRBV3-2) and TRBJ1-6; no clear D gene. Germline V lookup: CDR1 LGHDT, CDR2 YNNKEL (reference sequence). The ends were cut back, 3 bases at V and 15 bases at J, with 12 bases in the middle. CDR3 size: 12 residues. The CDR3 nucleotides read TGTGCCAGCAGCCACTCAGTCCGGGGCCTCCACTTT. Translation: CASSHSVRGLHF.